The 13 T cell receptor beta chains listed next were all sequenced from one sample in a study of blood T cell repertoires in COVID-19. This table comes from immunoSEQ multiplex PCR, and its TCRdb copy is limited to in-frame clones, with some not included. The table includes about 170,000 clones, roughly 82% detected once. The material sequenced was peripheral blood. The source is a woman between 40 and 55 years old with COVID-19, enrolled during active disease.

The chain carries TRBV2 and TRBJ2-3; 7 nucleotides agree with TRBD1. The ends lost 6 bases at V and 3 bases at J; junction bases unmatched: 6. Germline CDR1 and CDR2: SNHLY and FYNNEI. This CDR3 comprises 14 residues. CDR3 coding DNA: TGTGCCAGCAGGACGGACAGGATTACAGATACGCAGTATTTT. It yields the protein CASRTDRITDTQYF.

The V call is TRBV7-3, the J call TRBJ1-3; D not resolved. The germline V and J ends were trimmed by 7 bases and 0 bases, with 10 bases remaining between them. The CDR3 covers 14 residues. CDR1 and CDR2 (germline): SGHTA, FQGTGA. CDR3 nucleotides: TGTGCCAGCAAAGAACTACACTCTGGAAACACCATATATTTT. This encodes CASKELHSGNTIYF.

The chain has TRBV12-3 or TRBV12-4 and TRBJ2-7; 7 nucleotides line up with TRBD1. J lost 6 bases, V lost 6 bases, and 2 bases had no gene match. This CDR3 contains 11 residues. This chain's CDR3 is CASSQGVEQYV. DNA for the CDR3: TGTGCCAGCAGCCAGGGGGTCGAGCAGTACGTC.

This clone appeared once. V is TRBV3-1 (or the pseudogene TRBV3-2) and J is TRBJ1-5; tentatively, D is TRBD1 (5 bases). The CDR3 contains 14 residues. Germline CDR1 LGHDT, CDR2 YNNKEL (reference sequence). The ends were cut back, 4 bases at V and 3 bases at J, with 10 bases in the middle. CDR3 loop: CASSLTGSNQPQHF. DNA for the CDR3: TGTGCCAGCAGCCTAACAGGTTCCAATCAGCCCCAGCATTTT.

V is TRBV6-1 and J is TRBJ1-1; D gene ambiguous. Germline V gives CDR1 MNHNS, CDR2 SASEGT. V gave up 7 bases and J gave up 1 base, with 10 bases separating them. The length of the CDR3 is 13 residues. CDR3 nucleotide sequence: TGTGCCAGCACAGTAACAGAGAACACTGAAGCTTTCTTT. Encoded protein: CASTVTENTEAFF.

The count of this clone is one. J is TRBJ2-1 and V is TRBV19, with D possibly TRBD2 on 8 matching bases. The CDR3 length is 14 residues. Germline-derived CDR1 and CDR2 are LNHDA and SQIVND (reference sequence). Trimming shortened V by 7 bases and J by 9 bases, and 19 bases separated the two germline ends. CDR3 sequence reads: CASNPGLAGGEQFF. DNA for the CDR3: TGTGCCAGTAACCCCGGACTAGCAGGGGGTGAGCAGTTCTTC.

The chain has TRBV9 and TRBJ2-3; 10 bases agree with TRBD2. V shed 3 bases, J shed 4 bases, and the junction held 5 bases outside the gene matches. This CDR3 spans 15 amino acids. Germline loops: CDR1 SGDLS, CDR2 YYNGEE. CDR3 nucleotide sequence: TGTGCCAGCAGCGGAAGAAGCGGGGGGGCAGATACGCAGTATTTT. Its translation is CASSGRSGGADTQYF.

The chain recombines TRBV3-1 (or the pseudogene TRBV3-2) with TRBJ2-2, with 7 bases that match TRBD1. V shed 2 bases, J shed 1 base, and the junction held 10 bases outside the gene matches. CDR1 is LGHDT and CDR2 is YNNKEL in the germline V gene (reference sequence). CDR3 size: 18 residues. CDR3 protein: CASSQSFPGTENTGELFF. The CDR3 DNA is TGTGCCAGCAGCCAATCATTTCCCGGGACAGAGAACACCGGGGAGCTGTTTTTT.

The genes are TRBV18 and TRBJ2-5, with 8 bases fitting TRBD2. From germline, CDR1 is KGHSH and CDR2 LQKENI. The trim removed 6 bases at V and 2 bases at J, leaving 5 bases unmatched. This CDR3 contains 14 residues. The DNA of the CDR3 is TGTGCCAGCTCCTTTAGCGGGGCTCAAGAGACCCAGTACTTC. It codes for CASSFSGAQETQYF. The variable domain in full, with the rest retrieved from reference TRBV18 and TRBJ2-5, is NAGVMQNPRHLVRRRGQEARLRCSPMKGHSHVYWYRQLPEEGLKFMVYLQKENIIDESGMPKERFSAEFPKEGPSILRIQQVVRGDSAAYFCASSFSGAQETQYFGPGTRLLVL.

DNA of the CDR3: TGTGCCAGCAGCTTAGTGCTGACAAATCAGCCCCAGCATTTT. Its translation is CASSLVLTNQPQHF. The chain links TRBV7-2 to TRBJ1-5, with D unclear. Germline lookup yields CDR1 SGHTA and CDR2 FQGNSA. Trimming cost V 1 base and J 4 bases, with 8 bases left between them. The CDR3 is 14 amino acids. Full variable domain (missing parts from reference TRBV7-2 and TRBJ1-5): GAGVSQSPSNKVTEKGKDVELRCDPISGHTALYWYRQSLGQGLEFLIYFQGNSAPDKSGLPSDRFSAERTGGSVSTLTIQRTQQEDSAVYLCASSLVLTNQPQHFGDGTRLSIL.

The chain is built from TRBV7-3 and TRBJ1-1; no firm D call. Germline V gives CDR1 SGHTA, CDR2 FQGTGA. The V and J ends lost 1 base and 1 base respectively, with 7 bases between them. The CDR3 is 14 amino acids. The CDR3 coding sequence is TGTGCCAGCAGCTTAAATCCGGGGAACACTGAAGCTTTCTTT. This sequence encodes CASSLNPGNTEAFF.

The chain combines TRBV11-3 with TRBJ2-5; 10 bases line up with TRBD1. This CDR3 region has 15 residues. The germline CDR1 and CDR2 sequences are SGHNT and YENEEA. J lost 5 bases, V lost 4 bases, and 7 bases had no gene match. The CDR3 sequence: CASSSRQGARETQYF. CDR3 sequence (DNA): TGTGCCAGCAGCTCCCGACAGGGGGCACGGGAGACCCAGTACTTC.

The chain is built from TRBV7-9 and TRBJ2-1, with 10 bases fitting TRBD1. Looked up from germline, CDR1 is SEHNR and CDR2 is FQNEAQ (reference sequence). The CDR3 is 16 residues long. Trimming at V came to 4 bases and at J to 5 bases, leaving 8 bases not matched to a gene. The DNA for the CDR3 is TGTGCCAGCAGCTCAAGATGGGACAGGGGCAACAATGAGCAGTTCTTC. It specifies CASSSRWDRGNNEQFF.